This T cell receptor (beta chain) came from a study of T-cell memory formation after mild COVID-19. As for the study in general: Most TCR clusters belonged to a single donor.

TCRdb reprocessed the 5' RACE reads via MiXCR and lists one record per CDR3 protein. Among 530,000 or so distinct CDR3 sequences, around a sixth were seen once, and the ten largest hold about 7.5%. For this clonotype: Its antigen is not identified.

The CDR3 length is 15 residues. The V end was cut by 0 bases, the J end by 9 bases, with 16 bases between. Germline V gives CDR1 SGHRS, CDR2 YFSETQ. Findings and limits, study-wide: Contracting CD4+ clones sat mainly in CM and EM; CD8+ in EMRA. Clones from the second wave (peaking day 37) had unconfirmed SARS-CoV-2 specificity.

The TCR sequence derives from an adult woman who had mild COVID-19 (a few samples of this study predate the infection). Cell type and time point are not known. The V gene is TRBV5-1, the J gene TRBJ2-1, with D tentatively TRBD2 (6 bases). Sequences were obtained from PBMCs or a T cell subset sorted from them (not recorded which). CDR3 DNA sequence: TGCGCCAGCAGCTTGGGGGGAGGCCGGTTCCGTGAGCAGTTCTTC. This translates into CASSLGGGRFREQFF.